These T cell receptor beta chains were read from a single sample in a study of early T cells in non-severe SARS-CoV-2 infection. Each CDR3 protein is one row after TCRdb ran MiXCR on the 5' RACE reads. This table has 100,000 to 130,000 distinct CDR3 sequences, roughly 11% appearing once. The sequencing input was whole blood. These receptors originate from an adult who was a healthcare worker with PCR-confirmed SARS-CoV-2 infection or an uninfected control (not recorded which). Each CDR3 is given with its conserved first and last residue. A D gene is named only where the DNA matches it firmly. Part of the rows lack a size; the others show once, few, many or a class for expanded clones.

CDR3 length	V gene	J gene	D gene	clone size	CDR3 DNA	CDR3 protein
15	TRBV6-2/TRBV6-3	TRBJ1-5	-	many	TGTGCCAGCAGTTACGGTGGACAGTGGGACCAGCCCCAGCATTTT	CASSYGGQWDQPQHF
14	TRBV13	TRBJ1-1	-	many	TGTGCCAGCAGCTTAGGGGCAGGGAACACTGAAGCTTTCTTT	CASSLGAGNTEAFF
15	TRBV6-5	TRBJ2-7	TRBD2	few	TGTGCCAGCAGTTACCTAGCGGGGGCAGGCTACGAGCAGTACTTC	CASSYLAGAGYEQYF
13	TRBV24-1	TRBJ2-4	-	few	TGTGCCACCAGTACTCCCCGGGGCGACATTCAGTACTTC	CATSTPRGDIQYF
14	TRBV20-1	TRBJ2-7	-	-	TGCAGTGCTATTCCAGGACTGGACAAATACGAGCAGTACTTC	CSAIPGLDKYEQYF
18	TRBV6-4	TRBJ2-1	TRBD2	many	TGTGCCAGTGAACCGGGACTAGCGTTCCCCCTCTCCTACAATGAGCAGTTCTTC	CASEPGLAFPLSYNEQFF
14	TRBV7-2	TRBJ2-4	-	-	TGTGCCAGCAGCTTATGGGACATCAAAAACATTCAGTACTTC	CASSLWDIKNIQYF
14	TRBV11-2	TRBJ2-7	TRBD1	many	TGTGCCAGCAGCTCCGCCGGGACAGCTAAACGGCAGTACTTC	CASSSAGTAKRQYF
16	TRBV28	TRBJ2-7	TRBD1	many	TGTGCCAGCCCGAATTTTCCCGGGACAGGGAAGGACGAGCAGTACTTC	CASPNFPGTGKDEQYF
12	TRBV29-1	TRBJ1-1	-	few	TGCAGCGGGACGACGGTAGGCACTGAAGCTTTCTTT	CSGTTVGTEAFF